This TCR beta chain is from a study of blood T cell repertoires in COVID-19. About the study: Sources were T cells, B-cell-depleted T cells, or PBMCs; the material itself was cDNA or gDNA.

Patients from Seattle were sampled longitudinally, starting during active infection. The count of this clone is one. Germline CDR1 SNHLY, CDR2 FYNNEI. The V end lost 2 bases, the J end lost 2 bases, and 7 bases lay between the germline ends. The CDR3 runs to 13 residues. As processed by the authors: Researchers report that nucleated cell counts were estimated from reference gene primer amplification. Some clones are missing from TCRdb's copy, which holds only in-frame ones; the method was immunoSEQ multiplex PCR. The V and J calls and the clone size are those of that table, but D and trimming were determined from the DNA. The table shows about 350,000 clones, with approximately 89% occurring only once.

J is TRBJ2-7 and V is TRBV2; possibly TRBD2 for D (5 bases). This clonotype was obtained from a woman aged 55-69 years with COVID-19, enrolled during active disease. Source material: peripheral blood. The CDR3 DNA reads TGTGCCAGCAGTGAACGGGGAACCTACGAGCAGTACTTC. Its protein is CASSERGTYEQYF.